Below, 10 T cell receptor beta chains from the same sample are listed, as sequenced in a study of T cell changes during pregnancy in multiple sclerosis. Repertoires were generated with immunoSEQ multiplex PCR, while TCRdb's copy carries only in-frame clones and drops some. This sample has about 28,000 clones; about 92% occur once, and the top ten carry around 0.43%. The sample here was CD4+ T cells from peripheral blood mononuclear cells, taken after pregnancy. Receptors originate from a female donor with multiple sclerosis, enrolled in a pregnancy study.

The V gene is TRBV5-1, the J gene TRBJ2-7; maybe TRBD2 (5 bases). CDR1 SGHRS and CDR2 YFSETQ come from the germline V gene. The CDR3 sequence is 15 residues long. V lost 2 bases, J lost 2 bases, and 14 bases lay in between. In nucleotides, the CDR3 is TGCGCCAGCAGCTTAATCAATCAGGAGGCCTACGAGCAGTACTTC. Translated, it gives CASSLINQEAYEQYF.

The rearrangement links TRBV7-2 to TRBJ2-3; 13 bases agree with TRBD2. V shed 5 bases and J 6 bases; nucleotides not matched to a gene: 11. Per the germline V gene, CDR1 is SGHTA and CDR2 is FQGNSA. The CDR3 totals 17 residues. The CDR3 coding sequence is TGTGCCAGCAGCCTATTGAAACTAGCGGGAGGGGGGGATACGCAGTATTTT. Encoded protein: CASSLLKLAGGGDTQYF.

Only one count was recorded for this clone. This chain uses TRBV7-3 with TRBJ1-3; D is possibly TRBD1 (6 bases). The CDR3 extends over 13 amino acids. Trimming removed 5 bases from V and 4 bases from J, with 9 bases in between. CDR1 and CDR2 (germline): SGHTA, FQGTGA. The CDR3 DNA is TGTGCCAGCAGCCTCGGACAGGGAAACACCATATATTTT. The encoded protein is CASSLGQGNTIYF.

This rearrangement joins TRBV21-1 to TRBJ2-7; TRBD2 was called by the table and not checked on the DNA. TRBV21-1 is deemed a pseudogene. The CDR3 contains 15 residues. CDR3 in amino acids: CASSRFPGFRSEQYF. CDR3 sequence (DNA): TGTGCCAGCAGCAGGTTTCCGGGTTTTCGGTCCGAGCAGTACTTC.

The J gene is TRBJ1-4, the V gene TRBV13; 7 nucleotides match TRBD1. With V trimmed by 3 bases and J by 8 bases, 12 bases remained unmatched. This CDR3 is built from 16 residues. CDR1 is PRHDT, CDR2 FYEKMQ, per germline (reference sequence). CDR3 bases: TGTGCCAGCAGCTTCGGGGGACCGGGACAGACCGAAAAACTGTTTTTT. It encodes CASSFGGPGQTEKLFF.

The chain employs TRBV4-3 and TRBJ2-7; TRBD2 might be the D (5 bases). The CDR3 length is 15 residues. The V and J ends lost 1 base and 5 bases respectively, with 15 bases between them. Germline V gene sequence: CDR1 LGHNA, CDR2 YSLEER. This chain's CDR3 is CASSQAPSSLHEQYF. CDR3 bases: TGCGCCAGCAGCCAAGCTCCTAGCAGCTTGCACGAGCAGTACTTC.

The J gene is TRBJ1-2, the V gene TRBV6-5, with 9 bases lining up with TRBD1. Germline V gives CDR1 MNHEY, CDR2 SVGAGI. Germline trimming cut 7 bases from V and 6 bases from J; bases unmatched to any gene: 12. The CDR3 contains 15 residues. CDR3: CASNPDRGGFHGYTF. In DNA, the CDR3 is TGTGCCAGCAATCCGGACAGGGGAGGGTTTCATGGCTACACCTTC.

The rearrangement joins TRBV7-7 to TRBJ2-5; D is uncertain. The CDR3 runs to 12 residues. V dropped 5 bases and J dropped 0 bases, with 4 bases sitting between them. Germline CDR1 is SSHAT and CDR2 is FNYEAQ (reference sequence). The CDR3 nucleotides are TGTGCCAGCAGCCCTGACCAAGAGACCCAGTACTTC. Translating gives CASSPDQETQYF.

The chain carries TRBV10-3 and TRBJ1-2, with TRBD1 identical over 8 bases. Germline V gives CDR1 ENHRY, CDR2 SYGVKD. V was pared by 3 bases and J by 2 bases, with 8 bases of the junction left unmatched. This CDR3 is built from 16 residues. CDR3 nucleotide sequence: TGTGCCATCAGTGACGGCCAGGGGGCAAGGAACTATGGCTACACCTTC. Translation: CAISDGQGARNYGYTF.

This clone was recorded once. The V call is TRBV5-5, the J call TRBJ2-2; D is perhaps TRBD1 (6 bases). The germline CDR1 and CDR2 sequences are SGHKS and YYEKEE (reference sequence). The V end lost 3 bases, the J end lost 3 bases, and 6 bases lay between the germline ends. The CDR3 has 13 amino acids. Here the CDR3 reads CASSWTDTGELFF. The CDR3 region has the DNA TGTGCCAGCAGCTGGACAGACACCGGGGAGCTGTTTTTT.